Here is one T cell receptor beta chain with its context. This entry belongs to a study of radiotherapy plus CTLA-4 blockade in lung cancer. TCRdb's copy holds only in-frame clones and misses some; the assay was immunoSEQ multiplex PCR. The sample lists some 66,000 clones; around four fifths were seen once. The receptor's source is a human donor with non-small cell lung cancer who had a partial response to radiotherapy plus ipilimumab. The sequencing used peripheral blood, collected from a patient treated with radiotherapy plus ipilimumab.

Here the CDR3 DNA reads TGCGCCAGCAGCTTGTACGGGTACCCTTCTAACTATGGCTACACCTTC. It specifies CASSLYGYPSNYGYTF. V gene TRBV5-1 combines with J gene TRBJ1-2, with unresolved D. V lost 1 base and J 0 bases, leaving 13 bases between the germline ends. Germline V gene lookup returns CDR1 SGHRS and CDR2 YFSETQ. The CDR3 is made up of 16 amino acids. Full variable domain (remainder filled in from reference TRBV5-1 and TRBJ1-2): KAGVTQTPRYLIKTRGQQVTLSCSPISGHRSVSWYQQTPGQGLQFLFEYFSETQRNKGNFPGRFSGRQFSNSRSEMNVSTLELGDSALYLCASSLYGYPSNYGYTFGSGTRLTVV.